These 14 T cell receptor beta chains share one sample of origin, sequenced in a study of blood T cells in healthy people across ages. A second 7 to 11 cycle PCR used barcoded and J-beta primers. TCRdb analysed the 5' RACE reads with MiXCR anew, one entry per CDR3 protein. The repertoire holds roughly 640,000 distinct CDR3 sequences, with about 28% as singletons. Sequenced: blood. The receptors shown here come from a woman of 80 years or more in good health.

The count of this clonotype is one. V and J are TRBV7-2 and TRBJ1-6; no reliable D call. The CDR3 sequence is 13 residues long. Trimming stripped 6 bases from V and 7 bases from J, with 10 bases between. The germline V gene encodes CDR1 SGHTA and CDR2 FQGNSA. This chain's CDR3 is CASSSNRNSPLHF. The CDR3 DNA sequence: TGTGCCAGCAGTTCAAACAGAAATTCACCCCTCCACTTT.

The chain uses TRBV28 and TRBJ1-2; D remains unclear. The CDR3 has 13 amino acids. In germline, CDR1 is MDHEN, CDR2 SYDVKM. V was pared by 7 bases and J by 4 bases, with 13 bases between. CDR3 sequence (DNA): TGTGCCAGCACCCCACAACGGACCTATGGCTACACCTTC. This encodes CASTPQRTYGYTF.

This chain connects TRBV3-1 to TRBJ1-1; D unclear. The germline gives CDR1 LGHDT, CDR2 YNNKEL (reference sequence). This CDR3 is 14 amino acids long. Trimming pared 1 base from V and 5 bases from J, leaving 11 bases between. Here the CDR3 DNA reads TGTGCCAGCAGCCAAGGTACGCGAGGGACTGAAGCTTTCTTT. Protein product: CASSQGTRGTEAFF.

The genes are TRBV4-2 and TRBJ2-2; 8 nucleotides line up with TRBD1. The CDR3 is 15 amino acids. CDR1 LGHNA and CDR2 YNFKEQ come from the germline V gene. Trimming cost V 4 bases and J 4 bases; bases outside gene matches: 5. The CDR3 is CASSRQTGVTGELFF. CDR3 in DNA: TGTGCCAGCAGCCGCCAGACAGGGGTCACCGGGGAGCTGTTTTTT.

The chain uses TRBV5-1 and TRBJ1-1, with D uncertain. Looked up from germline, CDR1 is SGHRS and CDR2 is YFSETQ. The V and J ends lost 1 base and 1 base respectively, with 14 bases between them. The CDR3 has 16 amino acids. The CDR3 DNA is TGCGCCAGCAGCTTGTATCCCATAGTAGGGAACACTGAAGCTTTCTTT. This encodes CASSLYPIVGNTEAFF.

On this clonotype itself: A clone one base away is much larger, so this may be a read error. V and J are TRBV9 and TRBJ2-1, with D hard to call. The CDR3 spans 11 residues. Germline V lookup: CDR1 SGDLS, CDR2 YYNGEE. The V and J ends lost 7 bases and 10 bases respectively, with 12 bases between them. The CDR3 DNA is TGTGCCAGCGGCGACATCGACGAGCAGTTCTTC. Its translation: CASGDIDEQFF.

This clonotype showed up many times. It may be a read error: a sequence one base away is much more abundant. The chain is built from TRBV20-1 and TRBJ2-7; 9 nucleotides line up with TRBD1. V trimming: 4 bases; J trimming: 5 bases; junction bases outside the gene matches: 9. Germline V CDR1 and CDR2: DFQATT, SNEGSKA (reference sequence). The CDR3 totals 14 residues. DNA of the CDR3: TGCAGTGCTAATTGGGGGACAGGGCGGAACGAGCAGTACTTC. Protein: CSANWGTGRNEQYF.

Regarding this clonotype: An end of the junction does not agree with germline; a read error may underlie this. The chain links TRBV11-2 to TRBJ1-2; D may be TRBD1 (6 bases). This CDR3 region has 11 residues. Germline V gives CDR1 SGHAT, CDR2 FQNNGV. The CDR3 is CASSSQGPGAF. Written as DNA, the CDR3 is TGTGCCAGCAGCTCCCAGGGGCCAGGGGCCTTC.

Details on this clonotype: One end of the junction fails to match germline, which may point to a read error. V is TRBV7-3 and J is TRBJ2-1; 7 bases agree with TRBD2. Germline assignment: CDR1 SGHTA and CDR2 FQGTGA. This CDR3 comprises 16 residues. CDR3 nucleotide sequence: TGTGCCAGCAGCTTAAGGGGGGGGGTCTCCTACAATGGGCAGTTCTTC. Amino acids: CASSLRGGVSYNGQFF.

This clonotype was seen a handful of times. V gene TRBV2 combines with J gene TRBJ2-1, with 7 bases matching TRBD2. The closer fit of TRBJ2-7 to the DNA end suggests the J call may be wrong. This CDR3 has 13 residues. Per germline, CDR1 SNHLY and CDR2 FYNNEI. CDR3 nucleotides: TGTGCCAGCAGTGAGTTGAGGGAGGGTGAGCAGTACTTC. Encoded protein: CASSELREGEQYF.

V gene TRBV12-3 or TRBV12-4 combines with J gene TRBJ1-3; D may be TRBD1 (5 bases). The V end was cut by 2 bases, the J end by 4 bases, with 6 bases between. This CDR3 contains 13 residues. The CDR3 loop reads CASSLNRGNTIYF. The CDR3 nucleotides are TGTGCCAGCAGTTTAAACAGGGGAAACACCATATATTTT.

This clonotype was counted at least ten times. The chain recombines TRBV7-2 with TRBJ2-7; D uncertain. CDR3 length equals 13 residues. Germline CDR1 is SGHTA and CDR2 is FQGNSA. V gave up 5 bases and J gave up 0 bases, with 8 bases separating them. The CDR3 loop is CASSVPSSYEQYF. The CDR3, as DNA: TGTGCCAGCAGCGTACCGAGCTCCTACGAGCAGTACTTC.

This clonotype came up a few times. The J gene is TRBJ2-3, the V gene TRBV30; no clear D gene. The CDR3 covers 11 residues. Germline assignment: CDR1 GTSNPN and CDR2 SVGIG (reference sequence). The V gene lost 0 bases and the J gene lost 3 bases, with 1 base spanning the gap. CDR3 amino acids: CAWSVTDTQYF. The CDR3 DNA sequence: TGTGCCTGGAGTGTGACAGATACGCAGTATTTT.

The chain combines TRBV20-1 with TRBJ2-5, with 9 nucleotides matching TRBD2. The end of the DNA fits TRBJ2-1 better, so the J call may be wrong. Germline CDR1 is DFQATT and CDR2 is SNEGSKA (reference sequence). The CDR3 has 16 amino acids. This chain's CDR3 is CSASGSGGMYQETQFF. The CDR3 coding sequence is TGCAGTGCTAGTGGGAGCGGGGGGATGTACCAAGAGACCCAGTTCTTC.